Following are 6 T cell receptor beta chains from one sample sequenced in a study of blood T cells in healthy people across ages (dated by TCRdb to the mid-2010s). Library generation was performed with 5' RACE. TCRdb shows the sequencer as Illumina HiSeq 2500. The second PCR ran for about 6 to 11 cycles and used a J-beta primer mix along with a sample-barcoded 5' primer. TCRdb reworked the public reads: Q25 trimming with fastp, MiXCR clone assembly, productive beta chains retained. Here each entry gathers all rows of one CDR3 protein and keeps the most common genes and DNA. In this sample the table shows about a million distinct CDR3 sequences, roughly two fifths of which occur a single time. The ten largest account for about an eighth of the sample. The sequencing sample was made of blood. These receptors came from a man younger than 35 in good health.

This chain links TRBV7-2 with TRBJ1-5; no firm D call. Germline V lookup: CDR1 SGHTA, CDR2 FQGNSA. The CDR3 extends over 13 amino acids. Between the trimmed V and J ends, which lost 1 base and 15 bases, there was a span of 16 bases. The CDR3 sequence is CASSLDGGSPWHF. As DNA, the CDR3 is TGTGCCAGCAGCTTAGACGGTGGGTCACCTTGGCATTTT.

The J gene is TRBJ2-7, the V gene TRBV7-9; the D gene is possibly TRBD2 (6 bases). Deletions cut 7 bases from V and 5 bases from J, with 15 bases between. This CDR3 has 13 residues. Germline V gene data show CDR1 as SEHNR and CDR2 as FQNEAQ (reference sequence). DNA of the CDR3: TGTGCCAGCACCCTTAGCGGCAGGGACGAGCAGTACTTC. Translated, it gives CASTLSGRDEQYF.

This clonotype was recorded many times. The chain carries TRBV20-1 and TRBJ1-5, with D unresolved. V was trimmed by 3 bases and J by 3 bases, leaving 9 bases between them. Germline assignment: CDR1 DFQATT and CDR2 SNEGSKA (reference sequence). The CDR3 contains 13 residues. As DNA, the CDR3 is TGCAGTGCTAGGGGCGGTTCCAATCAGCCCCAGCATTTT. Translating gives CSARGGSNQPQHF.

The chain combines TRBV2 with TRBJ1-5; D not resolved. Trimming took 3 bases from V and 5 from J, leaving 11 bases between them. The germline V gene encodes CDR1 SNHLY and CDR2 FYNNEI. There are 14 residues in the CDR3. CDR3 in amino acids: CASSERRSDQPQHF. The CDR3, as DNA: TGTGCCAGCAGTGAGCGGAGATCGGATCAGCCCCAGCATTTT.

To note about this clonotype: A single base separates this from a much larger clone, so it may be a read error. The chain recombines TRBV5-1 with TRBJ2-5; D unclear. Germline CDR1 SGHRS, CDR2 YFSETQ. CDR3 size: 13 residues. Trimming pared 2 bases from V and 5 bases from J, leaving 10 bases between. The CDR3 DNA reads TGCGCCAGCAGCTTTGAGCCGACGGAGACCCAGTACTTC. Its protein is CASSFEPTETQYF.

The rearrangement joins TRBV5-6 to TRBJ2-1, with a tentative D call TRBD2 (6 bases). This CDR3 has 12 residues. CDR1 and CDR2 (germline): SGHDT, YYEEEE. The V and J ends lost 7 bases and 14 bases respectively, with 19 bases between them. CDR3 sequence (DNA): TGTGCCAGCTCCACGTCCGGGGACTCCGAGTTCTTC. This gives the protein CASSTSGDSEFF.